This is a list of T cell receptor beta chains from one sample in a study of cytomegalovirus exposure and HLA in healthy donors. TCRdb keeps only in-frame clones here, not all; method: immunoSEQ multiplex PCR. Among around 74,000 clones listed, about 84% were seen once. The sequencing input was PBMCs. The source of these receptors is a man between 35 and 55 years old in good health and CMV-seronegative. CDR3s include the opening cysteine and the closing phenylalanine or tryptophan.

CDR3 length	V gene	J gene	CDR3 protein
15	TRBV2	NA	CASSARQVAPYEQYF
17	TRBV29-1	TRBJ2-2	CSVRTGMVPTNTGELFF
16	TRBV2	TRBJ2-7	CASSGGGQGIAYEQYF
15	TRBV5-1	TRBJ2-1	CASSFGTGDYNEQFF
12	TRBV7-9	TRBJ2-7	CSSGRGGYEQYF
14	TRBV5-1	TRBJ2-3	CASSVRTGVGTQYF
14	TRBV21-1	TRBJ2-2	CASSIQGFTGELFF
13	TRBV5-4	TRBJ1-4	CASSGGGREKLFF
13	TRBV27	TRBJ1-2	CASSFAGGYGYTF
14	TRBV9	TRBJ2-2	CASNQHRDTGELFF
14	TRBV29-1	TRBJ2-2	CSAVRDRGTGELFF
14	TRBV15	TRBJ2-7	CATSKGTGNYEQYF
17	TRBV7-9	TRBJ2-5	CASSPNTGTGRQETQYF
13	TRBV2	TRBJ1-4	CASSGTANEKLFF
14	TRBV6-4	TRBJ1-1	CASSETGRWAEAFF
15	TRBV6-5	TRBJ1-4	CASSYSPGVGEKLVF
15	TRBV5-1	TRBJ2-7	CASSSSGQGAREQYF
14	TRBV27	TRBJ1-5	CASGGRGVNQPQHF
14	TRBV7-9	TRBJ2-1	CASSTRDRYNEQFF
14	TRBV5-1	TRBJ2-7	CASSSTGTTYEQYF
15	TRBV18	TRBJ1-5	CASSPQQGENQPQHF
17	TRBV28	TRBJ2-1	CASSRTLGGPGYNEQFF
16	TRBV11-3	TRBJ2-1	CASSPGGTGVYNEQFF
15	TRBV2	TRBJ1-6	CASSERDRVTSPLHF
14	TRBV6-6	TRBJ2-1	CASTPLDTLGRQFF
16	TRBV19	TRBJ1-5	CASRPTGIRSNQPQHF
14	TRBV28	TRBJ1-5	CASSFYRDNQPQHF
17	TRBV5-1	TRBJ2-7	CASSLARLTGIPYEQYF
16	TRBV6-1	TRBJ1-5	CASSDLTGYSNQPQHF
15	TRBV4-1	TRBJ2-3	CASSQEMFGTDTQYF
16	TRBV7-3	TRBJ1-2	CASSSEPGQGGDGYTF
14	TRBV6-5	TRBJ1-3	CASSYTGQVNTIYF
14	TRBV7-9	TRBJ2-7	CASSQGQGAAEQYF
13	TRBV4-1	TRBJ1-2	CASSSQPSYGYTF
15	TRBV6-5	TRBJ1-1	CASSYSGGGGISAFF
13	TRBV7-3	TRBJ1-1	CASSSQQGAEAFF
17	TRBV11-3	TRBJ1-3	CASSESTGQSSGNTIYF
16	TRBV4-1	TRBJ2-3	CASSQAVSGATDTQYF
13	TRBV14	TRBJ1-2	CASSQAANYGYTF
13	TRBV5-1	TRBJ2-5	CASSFQQQETQYF
16	TRBV10-3	TRBJ1-2	CAIKRVRTQKNYGYTF
13	TRBV30	TRBJ2-7	CAWSVGEGNEQYF
13	TRBV7-8	TRBJ1-5	CASSLQGFQPQHF
15	TRBV28	TRBJ1-1	CASSFTGAGWTEAFF
16	TRBV4-2	TRBJ2-1	CASSHGSGGSYNEQFF
12	TRBV6-6	TRBJ1-1	CASIDQGREAFF
13	TRBV10-2	TRBJ2-1	CASRRDSYNEQFF
14	TRBV5-1	NA	CASSLEQSSYEQYF